Here is one TCR beta chain with its context. Its antigen is still unknown. The CDR3 has 15 residues. Germline CDR1 is SGHTA and CDR2 is FQGNSA. Unmatched junction bases numbered 4, after V lost 3 bases and J lost 3 bases. Produced via immunoSEQ multiplex PCR; TCRdb's table is partial and in-frame only. The table shows more than 85,000 clones, with approximately 85% occurring only once. This specimen belongs to a study of T cell responses to AZD1222 COVID-19 vaccine. General study findings and limits: Two AZD1222 doses significantly raised spike-specific TCR breadth and depth over controls. The span of vaccine-associated CD4 TCRs extended across spike, with dominance at 160-218 and 743-854.

This chain uses TRBV7-2 with TRBJ2-7; 11 positions agree with TRBD2. The sample in question was peripheral blood, obtained on day 0 of AZD1222 vaccination. The TCR originated in an adult in good health. CDR3 nucleotide sequence: TGTGCCAGCAGCTTGCTAGCGGGAGGTATCTACGAGCAGTACTTC. Encoded protein: CASSLLAGGIYEQYF.